The 3 T cell receptor beta chains listed next were all sequenced from one sample in a study of long-term antiretroviral therapy in people with HIV. Run at survey level, the immunoSEQ assay was version v3.0. Sequencing was performed with immunoSEQ multiplex PCR; in TCRdb, only in-frame clones are kept and a portion is missing. The sample shows about 27,000 clones, about 84% of them seen only once. The starting material was unsorted PBMCs, obtained 0.8 years before starting antiretroviral therapy. The receptors stem from a man aged 18 to 30 with HIV.

About this clone: Other DNA sequences in this sample translate to the same CDR3. The chain recombines TRBV4-2 with TRBJ2-3; 16 bases map to TRBD2. Germline trimming cut 3 bases from V and 1 base from J; bases unmatched to any gene: 4. Germline V gene data show CDR1 as LGHNA and CDR2 as YNFKEQ. CDR3 length: 18 amino acids. In DNA, the CDR3 is TGTGCCAGCAGCCAGGGACTAGCGGGGGGGCCGGGCACAGATACGCAGTATTTT. Translated: CASSQGLAGGPGTDTQYF.

V and J are TRBV7-2 and TRBJ1-2, with unresolved D. The germline CDR1 and CDR2 sequences are SGHTA and FQGNSA. V shed 5 bases and J shed 6 bases, with 16 bases lying between them. The CDR3 extends over 14 amino acids. CDR3 residues: CASSPRIFENGYTF. In DNA, the CDR3 is TGTGCCAGCAGCCCAAGGATCTTCGAGAATGGCTACACCTTC. Full variable domain (rest looked up from reference TRBV7-2 and TRBJ1-2): GAGVSQSPSNKVTEKGKDVELRCDPISGHTALYWYRQSLGQGLEFLIYFQGNSAPDKSGLPSDRFSAERTGGSVSTLTIQRTQQEDSAVYLCASSPRIFENGYTFGSGTRLTVV.

The rearrangement joins TRBV5-1 to TRBJ2-7; weak D call: TRBD2 (6 bases). The germline V and J ends were trimmed by 2 bases and 3 bases, with 21 bases remaining between them. Germline lookup yields CDR1 SGHRS and CDR2 YFSETQ. The CDR3 totals 17 residues. In DNA form, the CDR3 reads TGCGCCAGCAGCTTCGACCCCCTCCGGGGAGGAAACTACGAGCAGTACTTC. Amino acid sequence: CASSFDPLRGGNYEQYF.